This T cell receptor (beta chain) originates from a study of vaccination and CD4 T cells after COVID-19. The table lists this clonotype with a few counts. Its cognate antigen is unknown. Between the trimmed V and J ends, which lost 0 bases and 12 bases, there was a span of 12 bases. Germline CDR1 MNHNS, CDR2 SASEGT. The CDR3 is 13 amino acids. Treatment defined: roughly 10-day PBMC culture with coronavirus spike peptide pools or control peptides (ViraFEST assay). First, ViraFEST expanded antigen-specific T cells with peptide pools, and next it sequenced the TCRs. Negative selection was the method that isolated CD4+ T cells after 10 days of culture. Regarding the study as a whole: Only relatively few convalescent patients were studied, and early post-infection timepoints were not analyzed.

The Oncomine TCR Beta short-read assay sequenced DNA from cultured CD4+ T cells. TCRdb re-analysed the PCR reads in MiXCR, keeping a single row per CDR3 protein. The profile shows over 15,000 distinct CDR3 sequences, 35% of them singletons. This TCR was sampled from a human donor with COVID-19. This chain connects TRBV6-1 to TRBJ2-1, with no clear D. Material for sequencing was cultured CD4+ T cells from blood. Here the CDR3 reads CASSEAGRRGQFF. CDR3 sequence (DNA): TGTGCCAGCAGTGAAGCGGGCAGGCGCGGGCAGTTCTTC.